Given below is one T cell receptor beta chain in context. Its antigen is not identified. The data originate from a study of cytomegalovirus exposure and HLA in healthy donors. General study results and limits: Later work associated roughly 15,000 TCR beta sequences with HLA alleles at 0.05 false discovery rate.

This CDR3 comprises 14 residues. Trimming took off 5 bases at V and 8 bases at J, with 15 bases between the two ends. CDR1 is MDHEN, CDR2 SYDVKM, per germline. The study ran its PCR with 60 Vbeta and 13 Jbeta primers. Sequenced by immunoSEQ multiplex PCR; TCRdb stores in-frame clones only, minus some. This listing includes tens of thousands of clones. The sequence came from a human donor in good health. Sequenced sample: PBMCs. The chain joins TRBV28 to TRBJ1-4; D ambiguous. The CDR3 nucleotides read TGTGCCAGCAGTAGCGGTGAGGATGGGGAAAAACTGTTTTTT. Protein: CASSSGEDGEKLFF.